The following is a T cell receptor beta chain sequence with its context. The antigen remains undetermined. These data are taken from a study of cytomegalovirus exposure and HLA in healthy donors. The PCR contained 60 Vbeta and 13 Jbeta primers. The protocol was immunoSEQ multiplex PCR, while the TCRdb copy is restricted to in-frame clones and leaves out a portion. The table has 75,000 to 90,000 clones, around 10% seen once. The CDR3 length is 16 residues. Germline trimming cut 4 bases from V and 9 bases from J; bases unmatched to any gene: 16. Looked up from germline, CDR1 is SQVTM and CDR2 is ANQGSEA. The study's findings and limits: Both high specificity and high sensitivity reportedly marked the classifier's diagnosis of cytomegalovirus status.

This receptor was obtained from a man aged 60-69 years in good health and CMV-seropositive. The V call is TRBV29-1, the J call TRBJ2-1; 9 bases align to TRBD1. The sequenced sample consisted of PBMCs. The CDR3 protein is CSVGRVRGQGAIEQFF. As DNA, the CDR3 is TGCAGCGTTGGAAGGGTGAGGGGACAGGGTGCTATTGAGCAGTTCTTC.